This T cell receptor (beta chain) derives from a study of early T cells in non-severe SARS-CoV-2 infection. This clonotype was picked up many times. TCRdb redid the calling of the 5' RACE reads with MiXCR, one entry per CDR3 protein. The sample holds about 46,000 distinct CDR3 sequences; roughly 10% are singletons and the top ten take roughly 5.7%. The CDR3 spans 12 residues. Germline CDR1 reads SGHDT; CDR2 reads YYEEEE. V dropped 0 bases and J dropped 8 bases, with 6 bases sitting between them. J is TRBJ2-1 and V is TRBV5-6; D is uncertain. The starting material was whole blood, obtained at baseline. The clonotype was recovered from an adult who was a healthcare worker with PCR-confirmed SARS-CoV-2 infection or an uninfected control (not recorded which). CDR3 in amino acids: CASSLGGDEQFF. DNA for the CDR3: TGTGCCAGCAGCTTGGGTGGGGATGAGCAGTTCTTC.